The next 18 T cell receptor beta chains were all read from a single sample in a study of identical twins. TCRdb reprocessed the 5' RACE reads with MiXCR, giving one entry per CDR3 protein. The repertoire holds 510,000 or so distinct CDR3 sequences, 13% to 15% seen once, with roughly 0.46% in the top ten. The same sample was also studied in work on yellow fever vaccine responses in identical twins.

Material: CD4+ T cells sorted from blood. The receptors come from a woman aged 18-29 years in good health.

This clonotype was counted only a few times. The chain uses TRBV12-3 or TRBV12-4 and TRBJ2-1; D is possibly TRBD1 (6 bases). CDR3 length equals 13 residues. V was cut by 9 bases and J by 2 bases, with 11 bases left in between. The CDR3 spells CASGWDTYNEQFF. The CDR3 nucleotides are TGTGCCAGTGGTTGGGACACCTACAATGAGCAGTTCTTC.

This clonotype turned up a few times. The chain links TRBV6-2 or TRBV6-3 to TRBJ2-1, with D uncertain. The CDR3 length is 14 residues. Germline values: CDR1 MNHEY, CDR2 SVGEGT. V dropped 3 bases and J dropped 6 bases, with 12 bases sitting between them. Written as DNA, the CDR3 is TGTGCCAGCAGTTATTTAGGCGGTAGCAATGAGCAGTTCTTC. Its protein product is CASSYLGGSNEQFF.

V is TRBV5-4 and J is TRBJ2-2; D unclear. The V and J ends lost 0 bases and 9 bases respectively, with 18 bases between them. The CDR3 runs to 16 residues. In germline, CDR1 is SGHNT, CDR2 YYREEE (reference sequence). DNA of the CDR3: TGTGCCAGCAGCTTGGACTTCGGGTCCTACCGGCGGGAGCTGTTTTTT. Its translation: CASSLDFGSYRRELFF. Supplemented by reference TRBV5-4 and TRBJ2-2, the full variable domain reads ETGVTQSPTHLIKTRGQQVTLRCSSQSGHNTVSWYQQALGQGPQFIFQYYREEENGRGNFPPRFSGLQFPNYSSELNVNALELDDSALYLCASSLDFGSYRRELFFGEGSRLTVL.

This chain joins TRBV10-3 and TRBJ1-4, with 9 bases matching TRBD1. The V gene end was trimmed by 10 bases and the J gene end by 2 bases; junction bases not matched to a gene: 5. Germline loops: CDR1 ENHRY, CDR2 SYGVKD. This CDR3 has 14 amino acids. CDR3: CATRQGVTNEKLFF. The CDR3 DNA follows: TGTGCCACCCGACAGGGGGTTACTAATGAAAAACTGTTTTTT.

The chain couples TRBV7-2 to TRBJ2-2; D gene uncertain. The CDR3 totals 14 residues. CDR1 and CDR2 (germline): SGHTA, FQGNSA. The V end lost 2 bases, the J end lost 8 bases, and 12 bases lay between the germline ends. The DNA for the CDR3 is TGTGCCAGCAGCTTATCGGCAGGAACTGGGGAGCTGTTTTTT. Translated, it gives CASSLSAGTGELFF.

The genes are TRBV5-1 and TRBJ1-1; the D gene is possibly TRBD1 (5 bases). V lost 2 bases and J 0 bases, leaving 11 bases between the germline ends. The CDR3 runs 15 residues. Germline V CDR1 and CDR2: SGHRS, YFSETQ. The CDR3 sequence: CASSFSGLLNTEAFF. The CDR3 DNA sequence: TGCGCCAGCAGCTTTTCAGGGCTATTGAACACTGAAGCTTTCTTT.

This clonotype has only a few counts. The chain employs TRBV10-3 and TRBJ1-5; the D is unclear. Germline CDR1 is ENHRY and CDR2 is SYGVKD. The CDR3 totals 14 residues. Trimming removed 8 bases at V and 5 bases at J, with 16 bases between. The DNA for the CDR3 is TGTGCCATCGGTAGGGTCAAGGAGGATCAGCCCCAGCATTTT. It yields the protein CAIGRVKEDQPQHF.

Only a few counts were recorded for this clonotype. The chain combines TRBV29-1 with TRBJ2-1, with 12 positions matching TRBD2. J lost 9 bases, V lost 6 bases, and 12 bases had no gene match. Germline assignment: CDR1 SQVTM and CDR2 ANQGSEA. This CDR3 has 15 amino acids. DNA for the CDR3: TGCAGCGTGAAGACTAGCGGGAGTGGGGTCACTGAGCAGTTCTTC. Translation gives CSVKTSGSGVTEQFF.

The rearrangement joins TRBV20-1 to TRBJ2-1, with D unclear. V was pared by 0 bases and J by 0 bases, with 9 bases between. The CDR3 spans 15 residues. CDR1 is DFQATT and CDR2 is SNEGSKA in the germline V gene (reference sequence). CDR3 bases: TGCAGTGCTAGAGAATGGGTCAACTCCTACAATGAGCAGTTCTTC. Amino acids: CSAREWVNSYNEQFF.

This clonotype was found a few times. The V gene is TRBV28, the J gene TRBJ2-2; 7 bases map to TRBD1. This CDR3 comprises 14 residues. V dropped 8 bases and J dropped 0; count of bases not matched to a gene: 3. Per germline, CDR1 MDHEN and CDR2 SYDVKM. The CDR3 loop reads CASYRGANTGELFF. The CDR3 DNA is TGTGCCAGCTACAGGGGAGCGAACACCGGGGAGCTGTTTTTT. The entire variable domain, with the rest obtained from reference TRBV28 and TRBJ2-2, is as follows: DVKVTQSSRYLVKRTGEKVFLECVQDMDHENMFWYRQDPGLGLRLIYFSYDVKMKEKGDIPEGYSVSREKKERFSLILESASTNQTSMYLCASYRGANTGELFFGEGSRLTVL.

The table lists this clonotype with a few counts. This chain uses TRBV3-1 with TRBJ2-5, with D unclear. Germline loops: CDR1 LGHDT, CDR2 YNNKEL (reference sequence). The ends were cut back, 0 bases at V and 4 bases at J, with 12 bases in the middle. CDR3 length: 15 residues. The CDR3 reads CASSQELQVRETQYF. The CDR3 region has the DNA TGTGCCAGCAGCCAAGAGCTCCAGGTACGAGAGACCCAGTACTTC.

The chain recombines TRBV6-4 with TRBJ2-1; 8 bases align to TRBD1. Germline values: CDR1 MRHNA, CDR2 SNTAGT. The CDR3 is made up of 14 amino acids. The V segment lost 3 bases and the J segment 4 bases; nucleotides outside the gene matches: 2. CDR3 protein: CASSEQGVYNEQFF. DNA for the CDR3: TGTGCCAGCAGTGAACAGGGGGTTTACAATGAGCAGTTCTTC.

The rearrangement links TRBV7-8 to TRBJ2-3; TRBD1 is a possible D gene (6 bases). The length of the CDR3 is 16 residues. CDR1 and CDR2 (germline): SGHVS, FQNEAQ. With 4 bases removed from V and 0 bases from J, the gap between germline ends came to 14 bases. DNA for the CDR3: TGTGCCAGCAGCTCCATACAGGGTACTAGCACAGATACGCAGTATTTT. It specifies CASSSIQGTSTDTQYF. The whole variable domain, remainder taken from reference TRBV7-8 and TRBJ2-3, is GAGVSQSPRYKVAKRGQDVALRCDPISGHVSLFWYQQALGQGPEFLTYFQNEAQLDKSGLPSDRFFAERPEGSVSTLKIQRTQQEDSAVYLCASSSIQGTSTDTQYFGPGTRLTVL.

There are many counts of this clonotype. This chain connects TRBV14 to TRBJ2-2; D remains unclear. The CDR3 runs to 15 residues. CDR1 SGHDN and CDR2 FVKESK come from the germline V gene. V was shortened by 2 bases and J by 0 bases, with 7 bases between the two germline ends. Here the CDR3 reads CASSQRAANTGELFF. The CDR3 DNA follows: TGTGCCAGCAGCCAAAGAGCAGCGAACACCGGGGAGCTGTTTTTT. The variable domain in full, completed from reference TRBV14 and TRBJ2-2, reads EAGVTQFPSHSVIEKGQTVTLRCDPISGHDNLYWYRRVMGKEIKFLLHFVKESKQDESGMPNNRFLAERTGGTYSTLKVQPAELEDSGVYFCASSQRAANTGELFFGEGSRLTVL.

This chain connects TRBV5-1 to TRBJ1-1; D unclear. Germline V gives CDR1 SGHRS, CDR2 YFSETQ. This CDR3 is 15 amino acids long. V shed 3 bases and J shed 1 base, with 13 bases lying between them. The CDR3 DNA is TGCGCCAGCAGCTCCCGCGATGGACCGAACACTGAAGCTTTCTTT. Encoded protein: CASSSRDGPNTEAFF.

This chain uses TRBV5-1 with TRBJ2-3; 7 nucleotides align to TRBD2. This CDR3 is 15 amino acids long. V shed 2 bases, J shed 0 bases, and the junction held 3 bases outside the gene matches. Germline V gene data show CDR1 as SGHRS and CDR2 as YFSETQ. The CDR3 loop reads CASSFLSGSTDTQYF. As DNA, the CDR3 is TGCGCCAGCAGCTTCCTTAGCGGGAGCACAGATACGCAGTATTTT.

The table lists this clonotype with many counts. The genes are TRBV4-1 and TRBJ2-5, with TRBD1 matching over 8 bases. The CDR3 length is 18 residues. Germline values: CDR1 MGHRA, CDR2 YSYEKL. Trimming removed 0 bases from V and 3 bases from J; junction bases left unmatched: 12. The CDR3 sequence: CASSQEADRAGPKETQYF. In nucleotides, the CDR3 is TGCGCCAGCAGCCAAGAAGCGGACAGGGCCGGTCCGAAAGAGACCCAGTACTTC.

With regard to this clonotype: A much more abundant neighbour one base away suggests this may be a read error. The CDR3 sequence is CATSDSLGLAGVTGELFF. In DNA, the CDR3 is TGTGCCACCAGCGATTCCCTAGGACTAGCGGGAGTCACCGGGGAGCTGTTTTTT. The rearrangement links TRBV3-1 to TRBJ2-2, with 13 bases lining up with TRBD2. The germline V gene encodes CDR1 LGHDT and CDR2 YNNKEL (reference sequence). The length of the CDR3 is 18 residues.